This T cell receptor (beta chain) is drawn from a study of T-cell memory formation after mild COVID-19. As for the study in general: TCR clustering was largely donor specific. Regarding the study as a whole: A balance of CD4 and CD8 characterized clones contracting day 15 to 85, whereas later expanders leaned CD4+.

On this clonotype: Antigen specificity is unknown.

Germline CDR1 reads LGHNA; CDR2 reads YSLEER. The germline V and J ends were trimmed by 1 base and 1 base, with 9 bases remaining between them. The CDR3 has 15 amino acids. After 5'RACE with constant-segment primers, TCR alpha and TCR beta cDNA libraries carrying sample barcodes and UMIs were obtained. MiXCR, run by TCRdb on the 5' RACE reads, gives a single entry per CDR3 protein. The data contain tens of thousands of distinct CDR3 sequences, 9.5% to 15% of them singletons. Sequencing input: PBMCs or a T cell subset sorted from them (not recorded which). This TCR was sampled from an adult woman who had mild COVID-19 (a few samples of this study predate the infection). Cell type and time point are not known. This chain uses TRBV4-3 with TRBJ2-3; D possibly matches TRBD1 or TRBD2 (5 bases each). CDR3 protein: CASSQGDGRTDTQYF. Written as DNA, the CDR3 is TGCGCCAGCAGCCAAGGGGACGGACGCACAGATACGCAGTATTTT.